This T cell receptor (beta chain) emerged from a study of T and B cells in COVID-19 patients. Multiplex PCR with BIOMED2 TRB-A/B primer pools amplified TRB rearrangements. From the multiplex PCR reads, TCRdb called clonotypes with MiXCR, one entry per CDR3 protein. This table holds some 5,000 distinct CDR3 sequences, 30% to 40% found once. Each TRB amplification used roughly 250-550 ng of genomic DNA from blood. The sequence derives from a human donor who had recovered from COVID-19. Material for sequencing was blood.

The CDR3 spells CASSFGLAVSQETQYF. The CDR3 DNA reads as TGTGCCAGCAGCTTCGGACTAGCGGTATCTCAAGAGACCCAGTACTTC. The chain combines TRBV5-6 with TRBJ2-5; 10 bases fit TRBD2. With V trimmed by 2 bases and J by 2 bases, 6 bases remained unmatched. CDR1 and CDR2 (germline): SGHDT, YYEEEE. The CDR3 sequence is 16 residues long. The full variable domain, completed using reference TRBV5-6 and TRBJ2-5, is DAGVTQSPTHLIKTRGQQVTLRCSPKSGHDTVSWYQQALGQGPQFIFQYYEEEERQRGNFPDRFSGHQFPNYSSELNVNALLLGDSALYLCASSFGLAVSQETQYFGPGTRLLVL.